This T cell receptor (beta chain) was sequenced during a study of OX40 agonist ivuxolimab in advanced cancers. About the research overall: Each dose-escalation patient presented with hepatocellular carcinoma, melanoma, renal cell or head and neck cancer.

For this clone: The target antigen is unknown.

There are 12 residues in the CDR3. CDR1 and CDR2 (germline): MNHEY, SVGAGI. V gave up 8 bases and J gave up 4 bases, with 11 bases separating them. TCRdb keeps only in-frame clones here, not all; method: immunoSEQ multiplex PCR. The table lists 80,000 to 95,000 clones, around 88% of them singletons. The study, taken as a whole, reports: Certain nonresponders likewise exhibited a low normalized T-cell clonal expansion. CD8+ T cells averaged more expanded clones than CD4+.

The chain combines TRBV6-5 with TRBJ1-1; D is uncertain. The input for sequencing was CD4+ or CD8+ T cells sorted from blood, taken in a trial of the OX40 agonist ivuxolimab. The receptor was isolated from an adult with an advanced solid tumor such as melanoma, head and neck, liver or kidney cancer. CDR3 region: CASYGFPTEAFF. DNA of the CDR3: TGTGCCAGCTACGGTTTTCCCACTGAAGCTTTCTTT.